This passage covers 8 T cell receptor beta chains from one sample sequenced in a study of cytomegalovirus exposure and HLA in healthy donors. The PCR had 60 Vbeta and 13 Jbeta primers. TCRdb's copy holds only in-frame clones and misses some; the assay was immunoSEQ multiplex PCR. The table lists about 93,000 clones, 70% to 85% of them singletons, with 3.5% to 4% in the top ten. Sequencing input: PBMCs. These receptors were taken from a man over 45 in good health and CMV-seronegative.

The chain employs TRBV7-3 and TRBJ2-3; D possibly corresponds to TRBD2 (5 bases). The CDR3 has 13 residues. V was clipped by 1 base and J by 6 bases, with 8 bases between them. Germline CDR1 reads SGHTA; CDR2 reads FQGTGA. The CDR3 nucleotides read TGTGCCAGCAGCTTAAGGAGGTGGGATACGCAGTATTTT. This codes for CASSLRRWDTQYF. The full variable domain, rest sourced from reference TRBV7-3 and TRBJ2-3, is GAGVSQTPSNKVTEKGKYVELRCDPISGHTALYWYRQSLGQGPEFLIYFQGTGAADDSGLPNDRFFAVRPEGSVSTLKIQRTERGDSAVYLCASSLRRWDTQYFGPGTRLTVL.

The chain recombines TRBV7-3 with TRBJ2-1; 13 bases align to TRBD2. V lost 5 bases and J lost 7; bases outside the gene matches: 8. The CDR3 has 16 amino acids. Per germline, CDR1 SGHTA and CDR2 FQGTGA. DNA for the CDR3: TGTGCCAGCAGCACCCTCGGACTAGCGGGAGTTAATGAGCAGTTCTTC. Translated, it gives CASSTLGLAGVNEQFF.

CDR3 sequence: CASSYSRVYEQYF. CDR3 DNA sequence: TGTGCCAGCAGTTACTCCCGGGTCTACGAGCAGTACTTC. The chain links TRBV6-5 to TRBJ2-7, with unresolved D. Trimming left V 0 bases short and J 3 bases short, with 6 bases between. CDR1 MNHEY and CDR2 SVGAGI come from the germline V gene. There are 13 residues in the CDR3.

The chain uses TRBV7-3 and TRBJ2-3, with a tentative D call TRBD1 (6 bases). V gave up 5 bases and J gave up 6 bases, with 12 bases separating them. The CDR3 runs 13 residues. The germline V gene encodes CDR1 SGHTA and CDR2 FQGTGA. CDR3 nucleotides: TGTGCCAGCAGCCCACAGGGAATCGATACGCAGTATTTT. Translating it yields CASSPQGIDTQYF.

The genes are TRBV7-3 and TRBJ2-1, with 8 bases fitting TRBD1. The CDR3 runs to 16 residues. The J segment lost 5 bases and the V segment lost 5 bases, leaving 11 bases of the junction unmatched. Germline assignment: CDR1 SGHTA and CDR2 FQGTGA. This CDR3 reads CASSLSGQGPNNEQFF. CDR3 DNA sequence: TGTGCCAGCAGCCTCTCTGGACAGGGCCCAAACAATGAGCAGTTCTTC.

The rearrangement links TRBV6-4 to TRBJ2-3; D possibly corresponds to TRBD2 (6 bases). Per the germline V gene, CDR1 is MRHNA and CDR2 is SNTAGT. V was clipped by 4 bases and J by 1 base, with 18 bases between them. The length of the CDR3 is 17 residues. The CDR3 spells CASSATGAPAGTDTQYF. CDR3 bases: TGTGCCAGCAGTGCTACGGGAGCTCCCGCCGGCACAGATACGCAGTATTTT.

This chain joins TRBV6-1 and TRBJ1-6, with D possibly matching TRBD1 (6 bases). The germline V gene encodes CDR1 MNHNS and CDR2 SASEGT. This CDR3 is built from 13 residues. The V end was cut by 6 bases, the J end by 13 bases, with 16 bases between. The CDR3 sequence: CASSQAGTSPLHF. In nucleotides, the CDR3 is TGTGCCAGCAGCCAAGCGGGGACATCGCCCCTCCACTTT.

The genes are TRBV5-1 and TRBJ1-6; D gene uncertain. Between the trimmed V and J ends, which lost 4 bases and 8 bases, there was a span of 10 bases. Germline CDR1 SGHRS, CDR2 YFSETQ. This CDR3 is 13 amino acids long. CDR3 sequence (DNA): TGCGCCAGCAGCGCCATAGTAGATTCACCCCTCCACTTT. It yields the protein CASSAIVDSPLHF.